The T cell receptor beta chain described here comes from a study of patients and donors after allogeneic stem cell transplantation. TCRdb recomputed calls from the RT-PCR reads with MiXCR, one row per CDR3 protein. The sample records about 110,000 distinct CDR3 sequences, 35% being singletons. V was clipped by 1 base and J by 10 bases; unmatched bases: 8. This CDR3 contains 15 residues. CDR1 is SGHRS and CDR2 is YFSETQ in the germline V gene. What was sequenced was blood, either unsorted or a sorted T cell fraction (not recorded which). This chain joins TRBV5-1 and TRBJ2-1, with 10 bases that match TRBD2. This sequence was found in a human donor who was either an allogeneic HSCT recipient or a stem cell or donor lymphocyte infusion donor (not recorded which). It is not recorded whose cells these are; they may come from a transplant donor. The CDR3 DNA sequence: TGCGCCAGCAGCTTGTCTAGCGGGAGTCTTAAGGAGCAGTTCTTC. The encoded protein is CASSLSSGSLKEQFF.